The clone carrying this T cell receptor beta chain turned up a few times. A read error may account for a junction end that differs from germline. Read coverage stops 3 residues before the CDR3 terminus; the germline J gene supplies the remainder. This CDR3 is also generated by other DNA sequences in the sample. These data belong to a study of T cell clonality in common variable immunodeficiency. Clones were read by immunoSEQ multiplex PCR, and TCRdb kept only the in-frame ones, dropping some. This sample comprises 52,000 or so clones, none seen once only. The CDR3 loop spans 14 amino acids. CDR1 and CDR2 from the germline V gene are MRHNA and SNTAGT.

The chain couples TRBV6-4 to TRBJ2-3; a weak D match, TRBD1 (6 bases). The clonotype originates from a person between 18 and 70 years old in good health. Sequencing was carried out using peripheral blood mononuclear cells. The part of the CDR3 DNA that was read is TGTGCTAGCAGCGAACAGGGAGCCACAGATACG. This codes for CASSEQGATDT. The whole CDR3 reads CASSEQGATDTQYF.